Listed below are T cell receptor beta chains from one sample, sequenced in a study of naive and memory T cell subsets. TCRdb re-called the UMI-ligation and nested PCR reads through MiXCR, storing one row per CDR3 protein. The repertoire consists of more than 30,000 distinct CDR3 sequences, with roughly 9.6% occurring once and the leading ten covering less than 4%. The specimen was skin, collected from a tuberculin skin test site. These receptors were taken from an adult in good health. CDR3s include the opening cysteine and the closing phenylalanine or tryptophan. D genes are given only for firm matches. Part of the rows lack a size; the others show once, few, many or a class for expanded clones.

D,J,size,V,CDR3,DNA
-,TRBJ2-2,-,TRBV11-1,CASSEHVELFF,TGTGCCAGCAGCGAACATGTGGAGCTGTTTTTT
-,TRBJ1-1,-,TRBV6-2/TRBV6-3,CASSPHSLGGAEAFF,TGTGCCAGCAGCCCCCATTCCTTAGGGGGGGCTGAAGCTTTCTTT
-,TRBJ2-3,-,TRBV5-1,CASSYRPETDTQYF,TGCGCCAGCAGTTACCGCCCAGAGACAGATACGCAGTATTTT
TRBD2,TRBJ2-7,-,TRBV28,CASSLPTSGIGYEQYF,TGTGCCAGCAGTCTGCCCACTAGCGGGATCGGCTACGAGCAGTACTTC
TRBD1,TRBJ1-2,few,TRBV20-1,CSARDRTGDAPAYGYTF,TGCAGTGCTAGAGATCGGACAGGGGACGCCCCAGCCTATGGCTACACCTTC
TRBD2,TRBJ2-3,-,TRBV5-1,CASSFRLGLVGATRDTQYF,TGCGCCAGCAGCTTCCGTCTGGGACTAGTGGGGGCGACTAGGGATACGCAGTATTTT
TRBD1,TRBJ2-2,few,TRBV11-2,CASSPRIWGTGGFSGELFF,TGTGCCAGCAGCCCCCGGATATGGGGGACAGGGGGATTTTCCGGGGAGCTGTTTTTT
-,TRBJ1-5,few,TRBV28,CASRSGGQIQPQHF,TGTGCCAGCAGATCAGGAGGACAAATTCAGCCCCAGCATTTT
TRBD1,TRBJ2-1,many,TRBV5-1,CARNEDRTYNEQFF,TGCGCCAGAAACGAGGACAGGACCTACAATGAGCAGTTCTTC
-,TRBJ2-1,many,TRBV30,CAWSGADEQFF,TGTGCCTGGAGTGGTGCGGATGAGCAGTTCTTC
-,TRBJ1-1,-,TRBV10-3,CAIRATDTEAFF,TGTGCCATCAGGGCAACAGACACTGAAGCTTTCTTT
TRBD2,TRBJ2-7,many,TRBV7-3,CASSLSSGGADAMGEQYF,TGTGCCAGCAGCTTATCTAGCGGGGGGGCCGACGCAATGGGCGAGCAGTACTTC
-,TRBJ2-2,many,TRBV11-2,CASSLGLGSTGELFF,TGTGCCAGCAGCTTAGGGCTAGGCTCCACCGGGGAGCTGTTTTTT
-,TRBJ2-1,many,TRBV29-1,CSVFVWNRGYNEQFF,TGCAGCGTTTTTGTGTGGAACCGGGGATACAATGAGCAGTTCTTC
-,TRBJ1-5,few,TRBV20-1,CSARGPRSGRTDSNQPQHF,TGCAGTGCTAGGGGGCCTCGAAGTGGTAGGACCGATAGCAATCAGCCCCAGCATTTT
-,TRBJ1-6,-,TRBV18,CASSSGGVQTPRPLHF,TGTGCCAGCTCATCTGGGGGGGTACAGACACCCCGTCCCCTCCACTTT
TRBD2,TRBJ2-2,-,TRBV18,CASSPTTPKREGRTGELFF,TGTGCCAGCTCACCAACCACACCGAAGCGGGAAGGGCGAACCGGGGAGCTGTTTTTT
-,TRBJ2-6,-,TRBV7-9,CASSIQYSGANVLTF,TGTGCCAGCAGCATACAGTACTCTGGGGCCAACGTCCTGACTTTC
-,TRBJ2-3,-,TRBV7-6,CASQESTDTQYF,TGTGCCAGCCAGGAGAGCACAGATACGCAGTATTTT